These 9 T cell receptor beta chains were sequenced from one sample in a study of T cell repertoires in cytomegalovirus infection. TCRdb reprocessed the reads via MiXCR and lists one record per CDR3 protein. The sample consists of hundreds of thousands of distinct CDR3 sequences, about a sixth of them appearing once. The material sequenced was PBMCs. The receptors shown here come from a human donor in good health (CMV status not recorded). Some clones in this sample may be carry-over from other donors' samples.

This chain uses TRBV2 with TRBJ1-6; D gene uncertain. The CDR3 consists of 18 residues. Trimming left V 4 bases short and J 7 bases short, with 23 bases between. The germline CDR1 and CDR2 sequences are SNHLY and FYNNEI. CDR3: CASSAVGRLSLGNSPLHF. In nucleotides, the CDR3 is TGTGCCAGCAGTGCTGTCGGCAGGTTATCTTTAGGAAATTCACCCCTCCACTTT.

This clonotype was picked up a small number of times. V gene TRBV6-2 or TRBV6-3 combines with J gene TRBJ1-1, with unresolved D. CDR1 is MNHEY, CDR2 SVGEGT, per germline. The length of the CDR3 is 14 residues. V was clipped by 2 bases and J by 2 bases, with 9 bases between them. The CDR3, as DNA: TGTGCCAGCAGTTACGTTGGATTTAACACTGAAGCTTTCTTT. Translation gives CASSYVGFNTEAFF.

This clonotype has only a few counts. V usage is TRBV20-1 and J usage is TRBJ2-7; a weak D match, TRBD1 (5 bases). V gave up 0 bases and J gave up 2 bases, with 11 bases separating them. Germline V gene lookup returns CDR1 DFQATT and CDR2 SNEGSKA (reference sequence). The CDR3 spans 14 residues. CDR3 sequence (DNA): TGCAGTGCTAGAGATGGACAACGGACCTACGAGCAGTACTTC. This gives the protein CSARDGQRTYEQYF.

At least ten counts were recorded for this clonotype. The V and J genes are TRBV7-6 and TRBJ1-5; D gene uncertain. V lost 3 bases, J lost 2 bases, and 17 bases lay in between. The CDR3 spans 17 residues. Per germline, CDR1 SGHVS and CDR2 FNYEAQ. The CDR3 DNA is TGTGCCAGCAGCTTGAGGAGTTTCCAGAAGGGCAATCAGCCCCAGCATTTT. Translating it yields CASSLRSFQKGNQPQHF.

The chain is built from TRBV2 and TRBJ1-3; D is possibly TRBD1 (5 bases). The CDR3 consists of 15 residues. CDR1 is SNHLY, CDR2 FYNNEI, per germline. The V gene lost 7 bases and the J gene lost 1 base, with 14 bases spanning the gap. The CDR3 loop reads CASNTQGFSGNTIYF. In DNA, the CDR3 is TGTGCCAGCAATACTCAGGGTTTTTCTGGAAACACCATATATTTT. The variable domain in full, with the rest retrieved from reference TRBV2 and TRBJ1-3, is EPEVTQTPSHQVTQMGQEVILRCVPISNHLYFYWYRQILGQKVEFLVSFYNNEISEKSEIFDDQFSVERPDGSNFTLKIRSTKLEDSAMYFCASNTQGFSGNTIYFGEGSWLTVV.

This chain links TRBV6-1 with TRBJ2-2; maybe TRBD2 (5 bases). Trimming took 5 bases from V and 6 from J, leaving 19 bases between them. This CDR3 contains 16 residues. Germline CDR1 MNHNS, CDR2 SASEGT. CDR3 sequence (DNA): TGTGCCAGCAGTTTGGACTCTTTTCTGCGGGCCGGGGAGCTGTTTTTT. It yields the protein CASSLDSFLRAGELFF.

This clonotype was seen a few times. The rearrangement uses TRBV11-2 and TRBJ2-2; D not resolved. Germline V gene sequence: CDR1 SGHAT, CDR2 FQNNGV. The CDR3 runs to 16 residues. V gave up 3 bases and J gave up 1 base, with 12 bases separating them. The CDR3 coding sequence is TGTGCCAGCAGCTTGCGTCGCGGCCTGAACACCGGGGAGCTGTTTTTT. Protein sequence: CASSLRRGLNTGELFF.

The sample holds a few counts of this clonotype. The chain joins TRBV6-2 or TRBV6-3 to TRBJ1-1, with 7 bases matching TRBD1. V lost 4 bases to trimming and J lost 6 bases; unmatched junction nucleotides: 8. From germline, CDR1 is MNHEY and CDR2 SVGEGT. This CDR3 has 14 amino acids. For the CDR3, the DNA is TGTGCCAGCAGTTGGACAGGAGGTCTTTCTGAAGCTTTCTTT. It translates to CASSWTGGLSEAFF.

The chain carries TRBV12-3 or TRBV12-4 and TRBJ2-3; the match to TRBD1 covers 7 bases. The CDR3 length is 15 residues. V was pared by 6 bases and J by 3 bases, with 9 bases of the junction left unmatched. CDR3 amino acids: CASSHRQGVTDTQYF. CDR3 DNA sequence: TGTGCCAGCAGCCATCGACAGGGAGTGACAGATACGCAGTATTTT.